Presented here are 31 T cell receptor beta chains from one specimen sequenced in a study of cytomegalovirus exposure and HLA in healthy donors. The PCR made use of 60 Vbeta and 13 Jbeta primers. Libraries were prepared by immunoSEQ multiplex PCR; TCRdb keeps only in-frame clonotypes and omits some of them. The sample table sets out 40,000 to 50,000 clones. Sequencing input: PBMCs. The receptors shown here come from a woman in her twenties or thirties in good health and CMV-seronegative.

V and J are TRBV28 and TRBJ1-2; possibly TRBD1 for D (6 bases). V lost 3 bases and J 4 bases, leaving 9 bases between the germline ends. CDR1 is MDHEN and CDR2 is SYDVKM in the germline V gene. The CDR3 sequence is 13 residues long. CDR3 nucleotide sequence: TGTGCCAGCAGTTTTGGACAGACCTATGGCTACACCTTC. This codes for CASSFGQTYGYTF.

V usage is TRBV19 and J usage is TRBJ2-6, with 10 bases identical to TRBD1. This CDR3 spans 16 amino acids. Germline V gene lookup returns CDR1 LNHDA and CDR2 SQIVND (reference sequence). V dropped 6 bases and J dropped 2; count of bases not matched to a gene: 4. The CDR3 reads CASSPGQGAGANVLTF. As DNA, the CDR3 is TGTGCCAGTAGCCCCGGACAGGGGGCTGGGGCCAACGTCCTGACTTTC.

DNA of the CDR3: TGTGCCAGCAGCGCGCATGATGACATGAACACTGAAGCTTTCTTT. Protein product: CASSAHDDMNTEAFF. The chain joins TRBV9 to TRBJ1-1; D gene uncertain. The germline gives CDR1 SGDLS, CDR2 YYNGEE. The CDR3 loop spans 15 amino acids. The V gene lost 3 bases and the J gene lost 0 bases, with 12 bases spanning the gap.

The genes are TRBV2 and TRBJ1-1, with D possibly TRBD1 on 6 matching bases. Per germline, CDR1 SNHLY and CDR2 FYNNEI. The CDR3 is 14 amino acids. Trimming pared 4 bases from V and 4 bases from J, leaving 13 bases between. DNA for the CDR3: TGTGCCAGCAGTGCAAACAGGGTCCCCACTGAAGCTTTCTTT. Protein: CASSANRVPTEAFF.

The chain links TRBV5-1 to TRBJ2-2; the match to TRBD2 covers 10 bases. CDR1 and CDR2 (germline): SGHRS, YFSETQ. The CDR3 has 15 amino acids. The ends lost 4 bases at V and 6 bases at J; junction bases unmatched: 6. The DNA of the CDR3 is TGCGCCAGCAGCGGGACAGCGGGAGGGCCCGGGGAGCTGTTTTTT. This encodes CASSGTAGGPGELFF.

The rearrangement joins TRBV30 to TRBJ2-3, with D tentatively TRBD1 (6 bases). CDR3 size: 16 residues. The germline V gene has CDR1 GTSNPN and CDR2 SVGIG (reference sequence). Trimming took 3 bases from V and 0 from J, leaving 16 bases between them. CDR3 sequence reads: CAWRGGSARSTDTQYF. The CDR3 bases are TGTGCCTGGAGAGGGGGTTCGGCTAGGAGCACAGATACGCAGTATTTT.

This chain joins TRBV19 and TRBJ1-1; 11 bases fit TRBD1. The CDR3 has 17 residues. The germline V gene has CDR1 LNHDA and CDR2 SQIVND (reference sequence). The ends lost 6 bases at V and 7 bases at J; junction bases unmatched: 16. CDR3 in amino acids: CASSRSGQGAGRSEAFF. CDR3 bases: TGTGCCAGTAGCCGCTCCGGACAGGGGGCAGGTCGTAGTGAAGCTTTCTTT.

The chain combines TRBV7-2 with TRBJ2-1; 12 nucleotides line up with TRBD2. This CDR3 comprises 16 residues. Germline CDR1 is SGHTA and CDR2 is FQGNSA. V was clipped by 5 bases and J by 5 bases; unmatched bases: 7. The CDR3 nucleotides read TGTGCCAGCAGCCGATCACTAGCGGGAGGCGACAATGAGCAGTTCTTC. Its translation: CASSRSLAGGDNEQFF.

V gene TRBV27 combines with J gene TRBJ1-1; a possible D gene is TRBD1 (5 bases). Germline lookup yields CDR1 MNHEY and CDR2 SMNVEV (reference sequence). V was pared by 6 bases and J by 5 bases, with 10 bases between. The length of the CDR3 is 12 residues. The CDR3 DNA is TGTGCCAGCAGCCGGTCAGGGACTGAAGCTTTCTTT. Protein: CASSRSGTEAFF.

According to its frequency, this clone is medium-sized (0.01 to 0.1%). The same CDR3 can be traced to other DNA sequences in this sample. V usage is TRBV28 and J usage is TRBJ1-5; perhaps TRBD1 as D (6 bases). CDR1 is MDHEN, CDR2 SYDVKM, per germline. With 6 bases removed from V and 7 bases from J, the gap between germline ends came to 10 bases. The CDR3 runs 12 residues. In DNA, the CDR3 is TGTGCCAGCAGACAGGGATCGCAGCCCCAGCATTTT. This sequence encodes CASRQGSQPQHF.

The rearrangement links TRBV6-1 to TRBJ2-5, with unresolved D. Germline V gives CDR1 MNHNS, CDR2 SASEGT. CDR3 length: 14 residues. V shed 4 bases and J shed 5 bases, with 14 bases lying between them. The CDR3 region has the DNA TGTGCCAGCAGTGCGATAATGACGAGGGAGACCCAGTACTTC. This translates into CASSAIMTRETQYF.

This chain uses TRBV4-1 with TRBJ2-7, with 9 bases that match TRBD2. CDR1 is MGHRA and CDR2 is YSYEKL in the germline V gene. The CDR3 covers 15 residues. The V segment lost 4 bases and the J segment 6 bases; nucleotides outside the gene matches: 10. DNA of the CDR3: TGCGCCAGCAGCCCTTCCGGGACTAGCCCCGCCGAGCAGTACTTC. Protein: CASSPSGTSPAEQYF.

Here the CDR3 DNA reads TGTGCCAGCAGCCGGCGACAGGCAGGAGATACGCAGTATTTT. Protein product: CASSRRQAGDTQYF. The rearrangement joins TRBV5-6 to TRBJ2-3; weak D call: TRBD1 (6 bases). V was trimmed by 4 bases and J by 5 bases, leaving 14 bases between them. CDR1 SGHDT and CDR2 YYEEEE come from the germline V gene. The length of the CDR3 is 14 residues.

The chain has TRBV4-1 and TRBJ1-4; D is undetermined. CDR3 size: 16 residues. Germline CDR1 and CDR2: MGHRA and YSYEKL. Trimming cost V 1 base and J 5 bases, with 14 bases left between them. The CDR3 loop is CASSQVSRRVNEKLFF. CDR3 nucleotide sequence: TGCGCCAGCAGCCAAGTTTCCCGGAGGGTGAATGAAAAACTGTTTTTT.

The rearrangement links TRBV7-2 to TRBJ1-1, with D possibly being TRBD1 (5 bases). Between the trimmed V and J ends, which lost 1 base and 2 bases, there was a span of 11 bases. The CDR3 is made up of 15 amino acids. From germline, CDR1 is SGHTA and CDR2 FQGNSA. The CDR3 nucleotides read TGTGCCAGCAGCTTAGTGGGGGGAGGAAACACTGAAGCTTTCTTT. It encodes CASSLVGGGNTEAFF.

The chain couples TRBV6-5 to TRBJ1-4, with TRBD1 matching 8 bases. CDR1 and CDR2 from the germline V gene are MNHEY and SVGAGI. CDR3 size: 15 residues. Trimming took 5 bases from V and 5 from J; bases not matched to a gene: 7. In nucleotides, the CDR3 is TGTGCCAGCAGTAGCCCGACAGGGGAAAATGAAAAACTGTTTTTT. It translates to CASSSPTGENEKLFF.

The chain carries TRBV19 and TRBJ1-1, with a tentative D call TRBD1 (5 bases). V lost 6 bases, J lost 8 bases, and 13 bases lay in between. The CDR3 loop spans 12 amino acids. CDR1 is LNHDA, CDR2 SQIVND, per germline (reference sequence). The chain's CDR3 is CASRPQGSEAFF. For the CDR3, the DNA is TGTGCCAGTAGGCCCCAGGGCTCGGAAGCTTTCTTT.

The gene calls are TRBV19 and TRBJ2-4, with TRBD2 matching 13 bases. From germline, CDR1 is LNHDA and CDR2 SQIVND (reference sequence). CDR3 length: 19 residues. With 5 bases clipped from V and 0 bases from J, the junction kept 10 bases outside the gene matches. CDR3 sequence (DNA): TGTGCCAGTAGTTCCTCGACTAGCGGGAGGACCATAGCCAAAAACATTCAGTACTTC. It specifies CASSSSTSGRTIAKNIQYF.

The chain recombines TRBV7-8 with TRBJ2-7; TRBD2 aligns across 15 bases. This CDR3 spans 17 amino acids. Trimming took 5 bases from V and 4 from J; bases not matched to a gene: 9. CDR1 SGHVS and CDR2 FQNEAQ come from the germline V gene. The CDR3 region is CASSKSTGTSGRYEQYF. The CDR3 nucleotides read TGTGCCAGCAGCAAATCAACCGGGACTAGCGGGAGGTACGAGCAGTACTTC.

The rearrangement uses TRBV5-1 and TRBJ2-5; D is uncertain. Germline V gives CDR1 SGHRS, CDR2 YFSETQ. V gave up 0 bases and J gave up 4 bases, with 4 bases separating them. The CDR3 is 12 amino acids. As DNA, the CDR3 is TGCGCCAGCAGCTTGGCCGGAGAGACCCAGTACTTC. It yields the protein CASSLAGETQYF.

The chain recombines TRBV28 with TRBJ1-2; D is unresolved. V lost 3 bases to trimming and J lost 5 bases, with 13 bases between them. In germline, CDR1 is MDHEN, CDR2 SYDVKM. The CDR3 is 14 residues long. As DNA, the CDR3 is TGTGCCAGCAGTTTCGCGGCTCGGATTTATGGCTACACCTTC. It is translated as CASSFAARIYGYTF.

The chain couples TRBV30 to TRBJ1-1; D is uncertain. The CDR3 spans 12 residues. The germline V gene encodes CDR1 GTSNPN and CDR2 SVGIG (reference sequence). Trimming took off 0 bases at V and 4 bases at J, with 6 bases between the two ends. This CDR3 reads CAWSVGGTEAFF. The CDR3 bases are TGTGCCTGGAGTGTAGGAGGCACTGAAGCTTTCTTT.

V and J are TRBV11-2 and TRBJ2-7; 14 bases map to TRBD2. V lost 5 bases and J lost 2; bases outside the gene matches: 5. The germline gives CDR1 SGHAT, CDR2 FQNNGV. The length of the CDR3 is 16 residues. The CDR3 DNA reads TGTGCCAGCAGCCGCGGGGGACTAGCGGGAGCCTACGAGCAGTACTTC. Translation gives CASSRGGLAGAYEQYF.

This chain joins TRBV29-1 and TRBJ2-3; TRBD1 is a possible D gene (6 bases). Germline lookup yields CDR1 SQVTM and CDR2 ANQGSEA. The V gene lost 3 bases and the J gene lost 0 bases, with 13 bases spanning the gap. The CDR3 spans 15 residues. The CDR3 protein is CSVDGGTASTDTQYF. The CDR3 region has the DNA TGCAGCGTTGATGGGGGCACCGCAAGCACAGATACGCAGTATTTT.

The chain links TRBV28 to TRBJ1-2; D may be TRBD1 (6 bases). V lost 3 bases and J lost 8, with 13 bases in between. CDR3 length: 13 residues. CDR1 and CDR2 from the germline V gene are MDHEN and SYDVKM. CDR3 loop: CASSFTGQEGYTF. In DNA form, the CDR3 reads TGTGCCAGCAGTTTTACAGGGCAGGAGGGCTACACCTTC.

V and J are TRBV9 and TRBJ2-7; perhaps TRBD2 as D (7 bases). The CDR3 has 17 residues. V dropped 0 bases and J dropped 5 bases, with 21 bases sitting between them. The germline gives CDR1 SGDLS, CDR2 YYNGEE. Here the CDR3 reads CASSVAGGGSERDEQYF. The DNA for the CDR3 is TGTGCCAGCAGCGTAGCTGGGGGGGGCAGTGAGCGAGACGAGCAGTACTTC.

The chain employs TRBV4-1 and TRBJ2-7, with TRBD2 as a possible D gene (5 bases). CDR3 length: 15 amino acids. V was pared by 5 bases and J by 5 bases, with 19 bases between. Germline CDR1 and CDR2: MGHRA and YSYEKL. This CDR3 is CASSTRERAGDEQYF. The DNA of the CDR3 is TGCGCCAGCAGCACCCGGGAAAGGGCCGGGGACGAGCAGTACTTC.

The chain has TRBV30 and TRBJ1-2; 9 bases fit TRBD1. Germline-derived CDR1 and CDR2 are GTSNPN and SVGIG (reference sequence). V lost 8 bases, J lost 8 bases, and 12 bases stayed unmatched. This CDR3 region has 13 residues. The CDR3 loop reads CAGGGTGTRGYTF. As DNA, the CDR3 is TGTGCCGGCGGAGGGACAGGGACTCGCGGCTACACCTTC.

In nucleotides, the CDR3 is TGTGCCTGGGTCGGGTCGAGCTCCTACAATGAGCAGTTCTTC. Translating it yields CAWVGSSSYNEQFF. The V gene is TRBV30, the J gene TRBJ2-1, with D hard to call. Trimming left V 5 bases short and J 0 bases short, with 11 bases between. The CDR3 covers 14 residues. The germline gives CDR1 GTSNPN, CDR2 SVGIG (reference sequence).

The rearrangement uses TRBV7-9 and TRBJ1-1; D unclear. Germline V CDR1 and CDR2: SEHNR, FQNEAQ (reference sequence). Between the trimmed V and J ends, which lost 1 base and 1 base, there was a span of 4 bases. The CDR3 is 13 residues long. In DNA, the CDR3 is TGTGCCAGCAGCTTAGGACAGAACACTGAAGCTTTCTTT. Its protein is CASSLGQNTEAFF.

CDR3 residues: CASSPLTGGAGANVLTF. CDR3 DNA: TGTGCCAGCTCACCGCTAACAGGGGGCGCTGGGGCCAACGTCCTGACTTTC. This chain links TRBV18 with TRBJ2-6; TRBD1 aligns across 9 bases. CDR3 length: 17 residues. Germline loops: CDR1 KGHSH, CDR2 LQKENI. Unmatched junction bases numbered 5, after V lost 3 bases and J lost 2 bases.